Listed below are T cell receptor beta chains from one sample, sequenced in a study of T-cell memory formation after mild COVID-19. TCRdb redid the calling of the 5' RACE reads with MiXCR, one entry per CDR3 protein. In the table there are around 310,000 distinct CDR3 sequences, around an eighth of which are singletons. The sample comprised PBMCs or a T cell subset sorted from them (not recorded which). These receptors originate from a young man who had mild COVID-19 (a few samples of this study predate the infection). Cell type and time point are not known. Both conserved end residues are part of each CDR3. A D gene is named only where the DNA matches it firmly. Only part of the rows carry a size: once, few, many, or a class if the clone is expanded.

abundance	v_gene	d_gene	len	j_gene	CDR3nt	CDR3aa
few	TRBV6-2/TRBV6-3	NA	13	TRBJ2-5	TGTGCCAGCGGCAAAGGGGATCAAGAGACCCAGTACTTC	CASGKGDQETQYF
few	TRBV4-1	TRBD1	14	TRBJ1-6	TGCGCCAGCAGTGGACAGGGCCGGGGTTCACCCCTCCACTTT	CASSGQGRGSPLHF
NA	TRBV11-2	NA	15	TRBJ2-2	TGTGCCAGCATCCACCGACTGGGATTCACCGGGGAGCTGTTTTTT	CASIHRLGFTGELFF
NA	TRBV7-2	NA	15	TRBJ1-2	TGTGCCAGCAGCTTATTATACAGGGCGGGTTATGGCTACACCTTC	CASSLLYRAGYGYTF
few	TRBV11-2	NA	22	TRBJ2-3	TGTGCCAGCAGCTTACGACCGACGATCGGGGGAGTCGCCCGTACTAGCACAGATACGCAGTATTTT	CASSLRPTIGGVARTSTDTQYF
many	TRBV12-3/TRBV12-4	NA	10	TRBJ2-1	TGTGCCAGCACCGGGATGGAACCGCAGTTC	CASTGMEPQF
NA	TRBV9	NA	14	TRBJ1-1	TGTGCCAGCAGCGTCGGCACTATGAGCACTGAAGCTTTCTTT	CASSVGTMSTEAFF
few	TRBV12-3/TRBV12-4	TRBD2	15	TRBJ2-5	TGTGCCAGCAGTTTAGAGAGGAGACTAGCCGGGACCCAGTACTTC	CASSLERRLAGTQYF
NA	TRBV6-5	NA	15	TRBJ1-1	TGTGCCAGCAGTTACTCGGGGGGTTCGAACACTGAAGCTTTCTTT	CASSYSGGSNTEAFF
few	TRBV5-5	NA	14	TRBJ2-4	TGTGCCAGCAGCTTGGGTCCAGACCCAAACATTCAGTACTTC	CASSLGPDPNIQYF
few	TRBV9	TRBD1	17	TRBJ1-2	TGTGCCAGCAGCGACCAGGGAGCAGGGGGCGCATTCGATGGCTACACCTTC	CASSDQGAGGAFDGYTF
few	TRBV5-1	NA	17	TRBJ1-3	TGCGCCAGCAGCTTGTGGGGTACGGGTCCCACTGGAAACACCATATATTTT	CASSLWGTGPTGNTIYF
NA	TRBV7-2	TRBD1	16	TRBJ2-2	TGTGCCAGCAGCTCGACAGGGGGCTTGAACACCGGGGAGCTGTTTTTT	CASSSTGGLNTGELFF
NA	TRBV12-5	NA	13	TRBJ2-7	TGTGCTAGTGGTTTGAGTCCAGCCTACGAGCAGTACTTC	CASGLSPAYEQYF
few	TRBV5-1	NA	16	TRBJ1-1	TGCGCCAGCAGCTTGGCGCGGGATGGCGGTAACACTGAAGCTTTCTTT	CASSLARDGGNTEAFF
many	TRBV12-3/TRBV12-4	NA	15	TRBJ2-6	TGTGCCAGCAGTCCCCCAGTATCTGGGGCCAACGTCCTGACTTTC	CASSPPVSGANVLTF
NA	TRBV20-1	NA	13	TRBJ1-3	TGCAGTGCTCCGACAGGTTTAAGAAACACCATATATTTT	CSAPTGLRNTIYF
few	TRBV27	NA	17	TRBJ2-3	TGTGCCAGCAGTTCCCTTTATCGGGAAGGGGGCACAGATACGCAGTATTTT	CASSSLYREGGTDTQYF
NA	TRBV5-1	NA	12	TRBJ2-5	TGCGCCAGCCGCTTTCAGGGAGAGACCCAGTACTTC	CASRFQGETQYF
few	TRBV7-2	NA	15	TRBJ2-2	TGTGCCAGCAGCTTAGTTCGGCTAGTCAACGGGGAGCTGTTTTTT	CASSLVRLVNGELFF
few	TRBV5-4	TRBD2	14	TRBJ2-5	TGTGCCAGCAGCATGCGGGGGGGCCGCGAGACCCAGTACTTC	CASSMRGGRETQYF
few	TRBV4-2	NA	16	TRBJ1-3	TGTGCCAGCAGCCTCAAAGGGGGGAGCTCTGGAAACACCATATATTTT	CASSLKGGSSGNTIYF
NA	TRBV15	NA	15	TRBJ2-7	TGTGCCACCAGCAGCGGGATAGGGAGCTCCTACGAGCAGTACTTC	CATSSGIGSSYEQYF
NA	TRBV5-1	TRBD1	15	TRBJ1-1	TGCGCCAGCAGCATACCCCGGACAGGGTACACTGAAGCTTTCTTT	CASSIPRTGYTEAFF
NA	TRBV18	TRBD1	15	TRBJ1-3	TGTGCCAGCTCACCCGGGACAGGGTTATGGAACACCATATATTTT	CASSPGTGLWNTIYF
NA	TRBV18	TRBD1	14	TRBJ1-1	TGTGCCAGCTCATCCTCAGGGGGCAAGACTGAAGCTTTCTTT	CASSSSGGKTEAFF